This T cell receptor beta chain was found in a study of vaccination and CD4 T cells after COVID-19. Comments on this clonotype: Its antigen is not identified.

With the Oncomine TCR Beta short-read assay, DNA from cultured CD4+ T cells was sequenced. TCRdb passed the PCR reads through MiXCR, listing each CDR3 protein once. The sample has 8,500 to 13,000 distinct CDR3 sequences, roughly 40% seen once. Treatment defined: roughly 10-day PBMC culture with coronavirus spike peptide pools or control peptides (ViraFEST assay). The J segment lost 4 bases and the V segment lost 2 bases, leaving 10 bases of the junction unmatched. The length of the CDR3 is 17 residues. Germline CDR1 and CDR2: LNHNV and YYDKDF (reference sequence). V is TRBV15 and J is TRBJ2-5; TRBD1 matches at 10 bases. The specimen was CD4+ T cells from blood, cultured in vitro, collected after SARS-CoV-2 vaccination. The sequence was obtained from a human donor who had recovered from COVID-19. For the CDR3, the DNA is TGTGCCACCAGCAGATCGGGGACAGGGGCCTTATCAGAGACCCAGTACTTC. The encoded protein is CATSRSGTGALSETQYF.